The clone carrying this T cell receptor beta chain has ten or more counts. As yet, its antigen is unknown. This sample is drawn from a study of molecular identifiers for immune sequencing clone quantification. The study's findings and limits: Highly expanded clone sizes could be underestimated through barcode sharing by identical TCR molecules.

Trimming took 2 bases from V and 6 from J; bases not matched to a gene: 8. CDR3 length: 15 residues. Germline-derived CDR1 and CDR2 are LGHNA and YSLEER. In preparing bulk TCR libraries, previously described methods and listed TCR primers were used. MiXCR, run by TCRdb on the PCR reads, gives a single entry per CDR3 protein. The sample holds about 100,000 distinct CDR3 sequences, 21% seen once. Naive CD8 libraries used 20,000 to 1,000,000 sorted cells and 10%, 30% or 50% RNA. The TCR was taken from a human donor in good health. Some libraries in this study had Jurkat cell RNA spiked in. The V call is TRBV4-3, the J call TRBJ2-7, with 9 bases lining up with TRBD1. Sequencing was performed on naive CD8+ T cells from blood, with Jurkat cell RNA spiked in. The subset was: FACS-sorted CD8+CD4-CCR7+CD45RA+ naive T cells. CDR3 region: CASSQFRDRVSEQYF. CDR3 sequence (DNA): TGCGCCAGCAGCCAATTCCGGGACAGGGTTTCCGAGCAGTACTTC.